This T cell receptor beta chain was documented in a study of blood T cell repertoires in COVID-19. Overall study context: From the United States, Italy and Spain came samples of acute and convalescent COVID-19. PBMCs, B-cell-depleted T cells, or T cells were the source of the cDNA or gDNA that made up the material.

Patients of the Seattle cohort, enrolled during active infection, were followed longitudinally. CDR3 size: 15 residues. Trimming cost V 0 bases and J 7 bases, with 16 bases left between them. CDR1 and CDR2 (germline): SGDLS, YYNGEE. In the original processing: Nucleated cell number was recorded as an estimate derived from reference gene primer amplification. Clones were sequenced by immunoSEQ multiplex PCR, and TCRdb holds only the in-frame ones, with some missing. V, J and clone size derive from that table, while D and trimming were established from the DNA sequence. The table lists 300,000 to 400,000 clones, roughly nine tenths of them singletons, with 3% in the top ten.

The specimen sequenced was peripheral blood. The TCR comes from a woman younger than 45 with COVID-19, enrolled during active disease. The rearrangement joins TRBV9 to TRBJ1-1; D is possibly TRBD1 (6 bases). This CDR3 is CASSVALGGQGEAFF. CDR3 bases: TGTGCCAGCAGCGTAGCCCTGGGGGGGCAGGGTGAAGCTTTCTTT.